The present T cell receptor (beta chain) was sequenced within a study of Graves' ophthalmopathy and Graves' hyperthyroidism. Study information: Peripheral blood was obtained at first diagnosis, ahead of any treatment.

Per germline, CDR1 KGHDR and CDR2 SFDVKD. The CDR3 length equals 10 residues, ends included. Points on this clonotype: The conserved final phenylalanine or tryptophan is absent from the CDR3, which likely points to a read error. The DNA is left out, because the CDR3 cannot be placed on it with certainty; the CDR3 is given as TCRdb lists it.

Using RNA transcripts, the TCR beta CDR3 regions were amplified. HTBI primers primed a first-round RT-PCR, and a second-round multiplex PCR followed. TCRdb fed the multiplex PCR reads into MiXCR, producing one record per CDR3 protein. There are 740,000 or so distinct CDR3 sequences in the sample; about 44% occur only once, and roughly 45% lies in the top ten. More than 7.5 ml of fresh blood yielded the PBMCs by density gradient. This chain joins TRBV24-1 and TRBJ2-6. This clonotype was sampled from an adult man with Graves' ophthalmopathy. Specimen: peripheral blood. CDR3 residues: CATSDRAGTS.